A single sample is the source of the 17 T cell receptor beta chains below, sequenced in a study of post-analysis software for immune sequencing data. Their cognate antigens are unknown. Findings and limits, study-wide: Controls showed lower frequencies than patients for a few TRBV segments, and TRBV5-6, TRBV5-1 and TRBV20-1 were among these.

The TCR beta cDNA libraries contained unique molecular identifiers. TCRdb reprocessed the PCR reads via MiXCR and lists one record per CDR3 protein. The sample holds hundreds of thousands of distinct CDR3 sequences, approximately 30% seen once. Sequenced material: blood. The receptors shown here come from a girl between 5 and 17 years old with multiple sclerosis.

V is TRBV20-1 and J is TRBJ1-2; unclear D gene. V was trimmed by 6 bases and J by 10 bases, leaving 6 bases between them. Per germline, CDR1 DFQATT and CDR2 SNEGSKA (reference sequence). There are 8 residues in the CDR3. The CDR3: CSASPYTF. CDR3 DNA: TGCAGTGCCTCCCCCTACACCTTC.

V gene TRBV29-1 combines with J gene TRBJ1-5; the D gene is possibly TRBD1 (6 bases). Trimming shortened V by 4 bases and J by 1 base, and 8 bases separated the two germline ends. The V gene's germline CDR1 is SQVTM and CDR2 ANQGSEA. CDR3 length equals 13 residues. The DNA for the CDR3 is TGCAGCGTTGCTGGGACAAGCAATCAGCCCCAGCATTTT. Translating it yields CSVAGTSNQPQHF.

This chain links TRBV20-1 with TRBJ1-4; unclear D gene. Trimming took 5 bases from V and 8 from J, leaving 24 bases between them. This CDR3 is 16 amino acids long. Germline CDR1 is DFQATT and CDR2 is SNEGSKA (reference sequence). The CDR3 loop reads CSASNEYWVGKEKLFF. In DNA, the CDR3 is TGCAGTGCTTCAAACGAATACTGGGTGGGGAAAGAAAAACTGTTTTTT.

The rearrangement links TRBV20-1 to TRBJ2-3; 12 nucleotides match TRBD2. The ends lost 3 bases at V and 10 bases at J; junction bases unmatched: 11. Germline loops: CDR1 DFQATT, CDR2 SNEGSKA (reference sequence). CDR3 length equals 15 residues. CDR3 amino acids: CSASPSGGAFVAQYF. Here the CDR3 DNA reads TGCAGTGCTAGTCCTAGCGGGGGGGCCTTTGTAGCGCAGTATTTT.

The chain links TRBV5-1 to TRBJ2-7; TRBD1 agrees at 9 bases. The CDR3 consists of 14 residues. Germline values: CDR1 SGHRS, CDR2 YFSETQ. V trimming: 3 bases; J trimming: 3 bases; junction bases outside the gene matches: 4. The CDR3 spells CASSWGQGDYEQYF. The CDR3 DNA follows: TGCGCCAGCAGCTGGGGACAGGGTGACTACGAGCAGTACTTC.

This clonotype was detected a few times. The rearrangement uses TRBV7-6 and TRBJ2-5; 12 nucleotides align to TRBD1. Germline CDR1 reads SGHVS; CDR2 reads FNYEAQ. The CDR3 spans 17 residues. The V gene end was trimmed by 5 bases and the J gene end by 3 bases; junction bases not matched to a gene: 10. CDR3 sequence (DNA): TGTGCCAGCAGCCCAAGGATGGGGACAGGGGGCGAAGAGACCCAGTACTTC. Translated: CASSPRMGTGGEETQYF.

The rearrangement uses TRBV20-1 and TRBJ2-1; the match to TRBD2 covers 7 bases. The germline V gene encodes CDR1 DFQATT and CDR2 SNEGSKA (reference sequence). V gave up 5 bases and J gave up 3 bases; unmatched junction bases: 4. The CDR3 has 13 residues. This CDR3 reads CSAPKRGYNEQFF. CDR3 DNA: TGCAGTGCTCCCAAGCGGGGCTACAATGAGCAGTTCTTC.

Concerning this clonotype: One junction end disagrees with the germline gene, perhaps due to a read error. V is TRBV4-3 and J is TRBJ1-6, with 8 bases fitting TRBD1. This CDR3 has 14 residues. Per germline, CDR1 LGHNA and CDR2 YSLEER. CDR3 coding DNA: TGCGCCAGCAGCCAAGCGCAGGGGGCTTCACCCCGCCACTTT. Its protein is CASSQAQGASPRHF.

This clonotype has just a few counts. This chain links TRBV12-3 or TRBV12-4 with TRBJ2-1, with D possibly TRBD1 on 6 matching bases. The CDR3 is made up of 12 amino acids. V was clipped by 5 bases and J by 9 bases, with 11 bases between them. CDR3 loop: CASSLAGAEQFF. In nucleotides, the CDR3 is TGTGCCAGCAGTCTCGCAGGGGCTGAGCAGTTCTTC.

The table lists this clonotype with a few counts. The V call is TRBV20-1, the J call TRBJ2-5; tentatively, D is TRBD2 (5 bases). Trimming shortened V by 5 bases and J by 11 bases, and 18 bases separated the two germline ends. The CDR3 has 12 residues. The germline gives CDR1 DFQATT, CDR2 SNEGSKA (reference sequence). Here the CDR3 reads CSAPPLADEQYF. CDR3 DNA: TGCAGTGCTCCCCCCCTAGCTGATGAGCAGTACTTC.

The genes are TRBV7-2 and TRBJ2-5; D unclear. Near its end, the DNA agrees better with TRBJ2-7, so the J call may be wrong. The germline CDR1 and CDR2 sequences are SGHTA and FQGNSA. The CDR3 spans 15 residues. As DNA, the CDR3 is TGTGCCAGCAGCACTGACGTGGGAAACCTCTACGAGCAGTACTTC. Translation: CASSTDVGNLYEQYF.

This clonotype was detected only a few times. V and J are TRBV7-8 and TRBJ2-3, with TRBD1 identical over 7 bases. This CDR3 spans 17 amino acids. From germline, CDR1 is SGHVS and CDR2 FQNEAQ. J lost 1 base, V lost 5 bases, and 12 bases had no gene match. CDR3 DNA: TGTGCCAGCAGCCCTGCGAGGGGGCGAGGTGGCACAGATACGCAGTATTTT. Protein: CASSPARGRGGTDTQYF.

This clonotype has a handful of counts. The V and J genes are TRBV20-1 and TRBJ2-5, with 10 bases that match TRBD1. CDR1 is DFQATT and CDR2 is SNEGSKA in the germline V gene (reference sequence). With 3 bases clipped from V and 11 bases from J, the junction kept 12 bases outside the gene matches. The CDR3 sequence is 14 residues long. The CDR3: CSARGGQGRTWQYF. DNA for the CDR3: TGCAGTGCTAGGGGGGGACAGGGGCGGACTTGGCAGTACTTC.

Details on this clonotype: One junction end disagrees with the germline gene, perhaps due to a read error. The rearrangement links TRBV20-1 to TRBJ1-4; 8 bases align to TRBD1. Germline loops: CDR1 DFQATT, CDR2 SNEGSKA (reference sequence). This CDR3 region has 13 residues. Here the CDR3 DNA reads TGCAGTGCCAAGCAGGGGGCCGGTGAAAAACGGTTTTTT. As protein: CSAKQGAGEKRFF.

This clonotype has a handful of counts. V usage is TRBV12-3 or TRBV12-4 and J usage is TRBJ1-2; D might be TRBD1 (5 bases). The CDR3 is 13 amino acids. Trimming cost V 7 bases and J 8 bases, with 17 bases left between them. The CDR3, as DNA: TGTGCCAGCACCACGACCGGCGGGGGGGGCTACACCTTC. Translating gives CASTTTGGGGYTF.

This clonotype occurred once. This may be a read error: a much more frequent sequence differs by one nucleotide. The CDR3 region has the DNA TGCAGCGTTGAAGCCCGACAGAGGCCCGATGGCTACACCTTC. Protein: CSVEARQRPDGYTF. The rearrangement links TRBV29-1 to TRBJ1-2, with D perhaps TRBD1 (5 bases). The germline gives CDR1 SQVTM, CDR2 ANQGSEA. The CDR3 runs 14 residues. Trimming left V 1 base short and J 6 bases short, with 15 bases between.

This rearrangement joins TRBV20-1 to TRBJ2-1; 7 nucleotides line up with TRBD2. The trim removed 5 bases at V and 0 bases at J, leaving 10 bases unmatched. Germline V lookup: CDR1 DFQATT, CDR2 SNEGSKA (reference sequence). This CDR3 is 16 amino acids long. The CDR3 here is CSAGGKGGPSYNEQFF. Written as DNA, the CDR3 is TGCAGTGCTGGGGGGAAGGGAGGGCCCTCCTACAATGAGCAGTTCTTC.